These 27 T cell receptor beta chains share one sample of origin, sequenced in a study of T cells after yellow fever vaccination. MiXCR, run by TCRdb on the 5' RACE reads, gives a single entry per CDR3 protein. Among approximately 550,000 distinct CDR3 sequences, approximately 21% were seen once, and the ten largest hold roughly 13%. The sample was PBMCs, taken 15 days after the yellow fever booster vaccination. These receptors were collected from a man aged 25 to 45 who received the YFV17D yellow fever vaccine.

This chain joins TRBV5-6 and TRBJ2-5; the D call may be TRBD1 or TRBD2 (5 bases each). With 4 bases removed from V and 7 bases from J, the gap between germline ends came to 11 bases. From germline, CDR1 is SGHDT and CDR2 YYEEEE. The CDR3 contains 12 residues. CDR3 DNA: TGTGCCAGCAGCCGGATGAGGGGGACCCAGTACTTC. This translates into CASSRMRGTQYF.

This clonotype occurred many times. The rearrangement uses TRBV5-1 and TRBJ1-1, with D possibly being TRBD1 (6 bases). The V end lost 1 base, the J end lost 3 bases, and 7 bases lay between the germline ends. The germline CDR1 and CDR2 sequences are SGHRS and YFSETQ. CDR3 length: 13 amino acids. The CDR3 sequence is CASSLRGHTEAFF. DNA for the CDR3: TGCGCCAGCAGCTTGCGGGGGCACACTGAAGCTTTCTTT. Supplemented by reference TRBV5-1 and TRBJ1-1, the full variable domain reads KAGVTQTPRYLIKTRGQQVTLSCSPISGHRSVSWYQQTPGQGLQFLFEYFSETQRNKGNFPGRFSGRQFSNSRSEMNVSTLELGDSALYLCASSLRGHTEAFFGQGTRLTVV.

The rearrangement uses TRBV19 and TRBJ2-7; 12 bases align to TRBD2. The junction had 3 bases not matched to a gene; V was cut back by 8 bases and J by 4 bases. CDR1 is LNHDA, CDR2 SQIVND, per germline (reference sequence). The CDR3 totals 13 residues. This chain's CDR3 is CASALAGGYEQYF. CDR3 nucleotide sequence: TGTGCCAGTGCCCTAGCGGGAGGGTACGAGCAGTACTTC.

The V and J genes are TRBV7-8 and TRBJ2-3, with D unclear. CDR1 is SGHVS and CDR2 is FQNEAQ in the germline V gene. This CDR3 spans 14 amino acids. Trimming took 7 bases from V and 4 from J, leaving 15 bases between them. CDR3 nucleotide sequence: TGTGCCAGCAAGCGAAGGGCCGCCTCAGATACGCAGTATTTT. Residues: CASKRRAASDTQYF. Full variable domain (remainder filled in from reference TRBV7-8 and TRBJ2-3): GAGVSQSPRYKVAKRGQDVALRCDPISGHVSLFWYQQALGQGPEFLTYFQNEAQLDKSGLPSDRFFAERPEGSVSTLKIQRTQQEDSAVYLCASKRRAASDTQYFGPGTRLTVL.

The chain carries TRBV7-2 and TRBJ2-5; possible D gene TRBD2, 6 bases. V was pared by 6 bases and J by 11 bases, with 19 bases between. The length of the CDR3 is 13 residues. Germline V lookup: CDR1 SGHTA, CDR2 FQGNSA. CDR3 amino acids: CASRKTRPGVQYF. The CDR3 DNA sequence: TGTGCCAGCAGAAAGACACGACCGGGGGTTCAGTACTTC. Combining the CDR3 with reference TRBV7-2 and TRBJ2-5 gives the whole variable domain GAGVSQSPSNKVTEKGKDVELRCDPISGHTALYWYRQSLGQGLEFLIYFQGNSAPDKSGLPSDRFSAERTGGSVSTLTIQRTQQEDSAVYLCASRKTRPGVQYFGPGTRLLVL.

This rearrangement joins TRBV5-1 to TRBJ2-2; D ambiguous. V was cut by 4 bases and J by 1 base, with 8 bases left in between. The germline CDR1 and CDR2 sequences are SGHRS and YFSETQ. The CDR3 is 14 amino acids. CDR3 loop: CASSPEWNTGELFF. The CDR3 DNA sequence: TGCGCCAGCAGCCCGGAGTGGAACACCGGGGAGCTGTTTTTT.

The chain has TRBV6-1 and TRBJ1-4, with D unclear. The CDR3 runs to 13 residues. Trimming stripped 5 bases from V and 6 bases from J, with 10 bases between. Germline V lookup: CDR1 MNHNS, CDR2 SASEGT. The CDR3 spells CASSPQADEKLFF. DNA for the CDR3: TGTGCCAGCAGTCCCCAGGCCGATGAAAAACTGTTTTTT.

This clonotype showed up just a few times. V is TRBV12-3 or TRBV12-4 and J is TRBJ2-7; TRBD2 might be the D (6 bases). The CDR3 is made up of 15 amino acids. V lost 1 base and J 7 bases, leaving 17 bases between the germline ends. The CDR3 DNA follows: TGTGCCAGCAGTTTAGGTACAAAGGGTGGGAGGGAGCAGTACTTC. Amino acids: CASSLGTKGGREQYF.

The V gene is TRBV28, the J gene TRBJ2-5; no firm D call. Trimming cost V 3 bases and J 3 bases, with 11 bases left between them. Germline CDR1 MDHEN, CDR2 SYDVKM. This CDR3 contains 14 residues. CDR3 in amino acids: CASSFRFRKETQYF. CDR3 bases: TGTGCCAGCAGTTTCAGGTTCCGGAAAGAGACCCAGTACTTC.

The CDR3 region has the DNA TGTGCTAGTGGTTTCATCGCGGGACATAAACAAGAGACCCAGTACTTC. Its translation is CASGFIAGHKQETQYF. The V and J genes are TRBV12-5 and TRBJ2-5, with D tentatively TRBD1 or TRBD2 (6 bases each). CDR3 length equals 16 residues. Trimming took 3 bases from V and 2 from J, leaving 16 bases between them. Per germline, CDR1 LGHNT and CDR2 FRNRAP.

This clonotype was detected a few times. The chain uses TRBV14 and TRBJ2-1; D is perhaps TRBD2 (7 bases). This CDR3 region has 14 residues. Trimming cost V 3 bases and J 8 bases, with 14 bases left between them. Germline V gene sequence: CDR1 SGHDN, CDR2 FVKESK. In nucleotides, the CDR3 is TGTGCCAGCAGCCAGGGGGGGCCTTGGGATGAGCAGTTCTTC. This codes for CASSQGGPWDEQFF. Full variable domain (remainder filled in from reference TRBV14 and TRBJ2-1): EAGVTQFPSHSVIEKGQTVTLRCDPISGHDNLYWYRRVMGKEIKFLLHFVKESKQDESGMPNNRFLAERTGGTYSTLKVQPAELEDSGVYFCASSQGGPWDEQFFGPGTRLTVL.

This clonotype appeared a single time. The genes are TRBV30 and TRBJ1-5; 7 nucleotides line up with TRBD1. The ends lost 3 bases at V and 7 bases at J; junction bases unmatched: 9. In germline, CDR1 is GTSNPN, CDR2 SVGIG (reference sequence). The CDR3 sequence is 14 residues long. The chain's CDR3 is CAWSIPGQRQPQHF. The DNA of the CDR3 is TGTGCCTGGAGCATACCGGGACAGAGACAGCCCCAGCATTTT. Combining the CDR3 with reference TRBV30 and TRBJ1-5 gives the whole variable domain SQTIHQWPATLVQPVGSPLSLECTVEGTSNPNLYWYRQAAGRGLQLLFYSVGIGQISSEVPQNLSASRPQDRQFILSSKKLLLSDSGFYLCAWSIPGQRQPQHFGDGTRLSIL.

This clonotype occurred many times. The rearrangement joins TRBV16 to TRBJ2-7; the D gene is possibly TRBD1 (6 bases). Germline V gene lookup returns CDR1 KGHSY and CDR2 FQNENV. The CDR3 sequence is 14 residues long. V was clipped by 0 bases and J by 4 bases, with 10 bases between them. The CDR3 region has the DNA TGTGCCAGCAGCCAATCCGGACAGATTTACGAGCAGTACTTC. Residues: CASSQSGQIYEQYF.

The CDR3 bases are TGCAGCACGGGGGCTGCCAAGGGGACCCAGTACTTC. The encoded protein is CSTGAAKGTQYF. The rearrangement joins TRBV29-1 to TRBJ2-5, with D tentatively TRBD1 or TRBD2 (6 bases each). Germline values: CDR1 SQVTM, CDR2 ANQGSEA. This CDR3 region has 12 residues. V lost 8 bases and J 7 bases, leaving 17 bases between the germline ends.

The chain joins TRBV11-2 to TRBJ2-4; 12 nucleotides line up with TRBD1. Germline CDR1 reads SGHAT; CDR2 reads FQNNGV. J lost 7 bases, V lost 3 bases, and 13 bases had no gene match. This CDR3 region has 18 residues. The CDR3 reads CASSFHGGGQGALNIQYF. The CDR3 DNA sequence: TGTGCCAGCAGCTTCCACGGCGGGGGACAGGGGGCGTTGAACATTCAGTACTTC.

This clonotype was counted between two and nine times. This chain uses TRBV5-6 with TRBJ2-5; D is unresolved. Germline CDR1 reads SGHDT; CDR2 reads YYEEEE. There are 16 residues in the CDR3. V dropped 2 bases and J dropped 3 bases, with 17 bases sitting between them. The CDR3 spells CASSFPPEPPKETQYF. The CDR3 DNA sequence: TGTGCCAGCAGCTTCCCCCCCGAGCCTCCGAAAGAGACCCAGTACTTC.

This clonotype was counted only a few times. The V gene is TRBV7-6, the J gene TRBJ2-3; a possible D gene is TRBD2 (5 bases). Germline V CDR1 and CDR2: SGHVS, FNYEAQ. The CDR3 consists of 16 residues. The V end was cut by 4 bases, the J end by 4 bases, with 18 bases between. CDR3 sequence reads: CASSSSSSIGADTQYF. The CDR3 nucleotides read TGTGCCAGCAGCTCCTCCTCTAGCATAGGAGCAGATACGCAGTATTTT.

This clonotype was counted only a few times. The CDR3 loop is CASSLAAGVGDTQYF. Written as DNA, the CDR3 is TGTGCCAGCAGCTTAGCGGCGGGAGTGGGAGATACGCAGTATTTT. The chain is built from TRBV7-6 and TRBJ2-3, with 7 bases lining up with TRBD2. This CDR3 is built from 15 residues. CDR1 is SGHVS and CDR2 is FNYEAQ in the germline V gene. J lost 5 bases, V lost 0 bases, and 5 bases had no gene match.

V is TRBV6-2 or TRBV6-3 and J is TRBJ2-6; 8 bases are shared with TRBD1. The germline gives CDR1 MNHEY, CDR2 SVGEGT. This CDR3 comprises 19 residues. J was trimmed by 4 bases and V by 2 bases; bases with no gene match: 13. The CDR3 DNA follows: TGTGCCAGCAGTTACGCCGGGACAGGAATTCAAACGGGGGCCAACGTCCTGACTTTC. Translated, it gives CASSYAGTGIQTGANVLTF.

This clonotype came up a few times. The rearrangement links TRBV28 to TRBJ2-2; the D is unclear. There are 15 residues in the CDR3. V lost 7 bases to trimming and J lost 5 bases, with 17 bases between them. CDR1 and CDR2 (germline): MDHEN, SYDVKM. The DNA for the CDR3 is TGTGCCAGCACCGAGGCATACCTCGAGACCGGGGAGCTGTTTTTT. Its translation: CASTEAYLETGELFF.

The chain joins TRBV6-1 to TRBJ2-2; 7 nucleotides line up with TRBD2. The J segment lost 3 bases and the V segment lost 7 bases, leaving 8 bases of the junction unmatched. Germline CDR1 is MNHNS and CDR2 is SASEGT. The CDR3 length is 15 residues. The CDR3 bases are TGTGCCAGCACCCACGTACGGGGGGACACCGGGGAGCTGTTTTTT. This gives the protein CASTHVRGDTGELFF.

The CDR3 bases are TGTGCCAGCAGCCACCCGAGCGGGAGCAGAACAGATACGCAGTATTTT. Residues: CASSHPSGSRTDTQYF. The J gene is TRBJ2-3, the V gene TRBV7-2; 8 bases match TRBD2. The CDR3 is made up of 16 amino acids. In germline, CDR1 is SGHTA, CDR2 FQGNSA. V shed 5 bases and J 3 bases; nucleotides not matched to a gene: 10.

The J gene is TRBJ1-1, the V gene TRBV6-1; the D is unclear. CDR1 and CDR2 (germline): MNHNS, SASEGT. V was trimmed by 5 bases and J by 7 bases, leaving 20 bases between them. The CDR3 covers 15 residues. The CDR3 nucleotides are TGTGCCAGCAGTCCAGAAGCCGGGCCAAGGGATGAAGCTTTCTTT. This translates into CASSPEAGPRDEAFF.

CDR3 amino acids: CASSQAPLAGNTDTQYF. The CDR3 DNA is TGCGCCAGCAGCCAGGCGCCACTAGCGGGTAACACAGATACGCAGTATTTT. The rearrangement links TRBV4-3 to TRBJ2-3, with 9 bases fitting TRBD2. Germline V gene data show CDR1 as LGHNA and CDR2 as YSLEER. The ends lost 3 bases at V and 2 bases at J; junction bases unmatched: 9. CDR3 length: 17 residues.

This clonotype was seen more than once but under ten times. The chain recombines TRBV20-1 with TRBJ2-7, with TRBD2 as a possible D gene (6 bases). V was trimmed by 3 bases and J by 3 bases, leaving 15 bases between them. Germline-derived CDR1 and CDR2 are DFQATT and SNEGSKA (reference sequence). The CDR3 length is 14 residues. The CDR3 DNA sequence: TGCAGTGCTAGGCTTGGAGGGGCTCACTACGAGCAGTACTTC. Translated, it gives CSARLGGAHYEQYF.

This clonotype showed up just once. J is TRBJ1-5 and V is TRBV20-1; D uncertain. The CDR3 is 13 amino acids. Trimming cost V 2 bases and J 4 bases, with 9 bases left between them. Germline V gene lookup returns CDR1 DFQATT and CDR2 SNEGSKA (reference sequence). CDR3 in amino acids: CSARLSRNQPQHF. The CDR3 DNA reads as TGCAGTGCTAGACTGAGTCGAAATCAGCCCCAGCATTTT.

The sample holds a few counts of this clonotype. The chain couples TRBV5-5 to TRBJ1-2; maybe TRBD1 (5 bases). Germline V gene data show CDR1 as SGHKS and CDR2 as YYEKEE (reference sequence). Trimming left V 0 bases short and J 7 bases short, with 7 bases between. The CDR3 contains 12 residues. The CDR3 loop is CASSLVQAGYTF. The DNA of the CDR3 is TGTGCCAGCAGCTTGGTACAGGCTGGCTACACCTTC.